This T cell receptor beta chain was sequenced during a study of blood T cell repertoires in COVID-19. Looking at the study overall: Donors in the United States, Italy and Spain gave samples during acute or convalescent COVID-19. PBMCs, B-cell-depleted T cells, or T cells were the source of the cDNA or gDNA that made up the material.

The CDR3 consists of 15 residues. Germline CDR1 and CDR2: MNHEY and SMNVEV (reference sequence). Trimming left V 5 bases short and J 2 bases short, with 13 bases between. The method was immunoSEQ multiplex PCR; TCRdb's version includes in-frame clones alone and lacks a portion of them. In the table there are some 33,000 clones, around 87% of which are singletons. The sample was peripheral blood. The genes are TRBV27 and TRBJ1-5, with no clear D. This receptor was taken from a man between 60 and 75 years old with acute or convalescent COVID-19. Written as DNA, the CDR3 is TGTGCCAGCAGTCCCGGAGGGCGAGGCAATCAGCCCCAGCATTTT. As protein: CASSPGGRGNQPQHF.